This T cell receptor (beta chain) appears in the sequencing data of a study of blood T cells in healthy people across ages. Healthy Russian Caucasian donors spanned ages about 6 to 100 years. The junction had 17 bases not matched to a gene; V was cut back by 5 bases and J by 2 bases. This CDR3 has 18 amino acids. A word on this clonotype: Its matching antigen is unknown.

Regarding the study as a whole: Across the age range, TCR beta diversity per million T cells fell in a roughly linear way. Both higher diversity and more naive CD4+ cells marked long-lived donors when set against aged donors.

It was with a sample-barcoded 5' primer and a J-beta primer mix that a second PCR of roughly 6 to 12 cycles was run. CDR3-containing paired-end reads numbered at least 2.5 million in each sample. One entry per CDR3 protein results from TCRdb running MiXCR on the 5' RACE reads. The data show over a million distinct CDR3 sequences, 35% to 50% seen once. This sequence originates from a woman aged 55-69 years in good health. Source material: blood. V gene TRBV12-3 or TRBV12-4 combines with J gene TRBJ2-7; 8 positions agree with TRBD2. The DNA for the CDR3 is TGTGCCAGCAGTCCCCCAACCGGGACTCCGGGACTAGCCTACGAGCAGTACTTC. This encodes CASSPPTGTPGLAYEQYF.